There are a few counts of the clone carrying this T cell receptor (beta chain). Its specificity is not known. A read error is possible here, since a much larger clone lies one base away. This specimen includes other DNA sequences encoding the same CDR3. The data are from a study of tumor-infiltrating lymphocytes in localized non-small cell lung cancer. Study context: Each patient gave resected tumor and non-adjacent uninvolved lung tissue.

Profiled with immunoSEQ multiplex PCR; TCRdb holds only in-frame clones, not every one. Of about 10,000 clones in the sample, around 81% were seen once. Overall study findings and caveats: Different pieces of the same tissue were used for each assay. Not all patients were TCR sequenced, owing to tissue quantity. Tumors had more T cell infiltration than uninvolved lung, per TCRbeta sequencing and CD3 counts.

The CDR3 is made up of 13 amino acids. Germline CDR1 and CDR2: MRHNA and SNTAGT. V lost 2 bases and J 0 bases, leaving 4 bases between the germline ends. The chain couples TRBV6-4 to TRBJ1-1; D remains unclear. The origin of this receptor is a human donor with non-small cell lung cancer. The material sequenced was uninvolved lung tissue not adjacent to the tumor. The CDR3: CASSDRMNTEAFF. CDR3 DNA sequence: TGTGCCAGCAGTGACCGGATGAACACTGAAGCTTTCTTT.